A selection of T cell receptor beta chains follows, all from one sample in a study of immune reconstitution after stem cell transplant in scleroderma. TCRdb itself ran the RT-PCR reads through MiXCR, one entry per CDR3 protein. Of more than 3,500 distinct CDR3 sequences listed, approximately 5.3% were seen once; the top ten hold 15%. Sample collection was performed before or after autologous hematopoietic stem cell transplantation (not recorded which). Receptors were obtained from a female donor with systemic sclerosis. Both conserved end residues are trimmed from each CDR3. The order of the fields is CDR3 protein, V gene, D gene, clone size, J gene. The D gene is left open where the match is weak. The size entry is marked missing in some rows and otherwise reads once, few, many or a size class.

CDR3 protein: ASSLRAASYNEQF
V gene: TRBV27
D gene: .
clone size: medium-sized
J gene: TRBJ2-1

CDR3 protein: ASSLIPRAPADGELF
V gene: TRBV7-3
D gene: .
clone size: medium-sized
J gene: TRBJ2-2

CDR3 protein: ASSGQGFRTNEKLF
V gene: TRBV4-1
D gene: .
clone size: medium-sized
J gene: TRBJ1-4

CDR3 protein: ASSLFRGTEAF
V gene: TRBV7-6
D gene: .
clone size: medium-sized
J gene: TRBJ1-1

CDR3 protein: ASRYAGGPPDTQY
V gene: TRBV12-3/TRBV12-4
D gene: TRBD2
clone size: medium-sized
J gene: TRBJ2-3

CDR3 protein: SALIEWGSEAF
V gene: TRBV29-1
D gene: .
clone size: few
J gene: TRBJ1-1

CDR3 protein: ASSLEGSDLNPYEQY
V gene: TRBV5-1
D gene: .
clone size: medium-sized
J gene: TRBJ2-7

CDR3 protein: AIGVSATGELF
V gene: TRBV7-7
D gene: .
clone size: medium-sized
J gene: TRBJ2-2

CDR3 protein: ASSLLRVNTGELF
V gene: TRBV7-2
D gene: .
clone size: medium-sized
J gene: TRBJ2-2

CDR3 protein: ASSFWGATDTQY
V gene: TRBV28
D gene: .
clone size: medium-sized
J gene: TRBJ2-3

CDR3 protein: ASSYGTPAFYEQY
V gene: TRBV5-6
D gene: .
clone size: few
J gene: TRBJ2-7

CDR3 protein: SARNSGGNQETQY
V gene: TRBV20-1
D gene: TRBD2
clone size: medium-sized
J gene: TRBJ2-5

CDR3 protein: SAPLGGRPDTQY
V gene: TRBV20-1
D gene: .
clone size: medium-sized
J gene: TRBJ2-3

CDR3 protein: ASSKSGGTQY
V gene: TRBV5-1
D gene: .
clone size: medium-sized
J gene: TRBJ2-5

CDR3 protein: ATSREQAYSYEQY
V gene: TRBV15
D gene: .
clone size: many
J gene: TRBJ2-7

CDR3 protein: ASSPEEGGGPEQF
V gene: TRBV18
D gene: .
clone size: medium-sized
J gene: TRBJ2-1

CDR3 protein: ASSPTDYNEQF
V gene: TRBV5-5
D gene: .
clone size: medium-sized
J gene: TRBJ2-1

CDR3 protein: ASSLTPGALYAVMNTEAF
V gene: TRBV6-2/TRBV6-3
D gene: .
clone size: .
J gene: TRBJ1-1

CDR3 protein: SAGRQGNTEAF
V gene: TRBV20-1
D gene: TRBD1
clone size: medium-sized
J gene: TRBJ1-1

CDR3 protein: ASSLSGLAGGDSYNEQF
V gene: TRBV5-1
D gene: TRBD2
clone size: large
J gene: TRBJ2-1

CDR3 protein: ASSSRRVARETQY
V gene: TRBV28
D gene: .
clone size: medium-sized
J gene: TRBJ2-5

CDR3 protein: ASSPGSTEAF
V gene: TRBV5-5
D gene: .
clone size: medium-sized
J gene: TRBJ1-1

CDR3 protein: ASSLRGRADTQY
V gene: TRBV5-1
D gene: TRBD1
clone size: medium-sized
J gene: TRBJ2-3

CDR3 protein: SARDLLAGIYNEQF
V gene: TRBV20-1
D gene: TRBD2
clone size: many
J gene: TRBJ2-1

CDR3 protein: ASSPLQGNTEAF
V gene: TRBV5-1
D gene: .
clone size: medium-sized
J gene: TRBJ1-1

CDR3 protein: ASSYSLVGSGYT
V gene: TRBV6-5
D gene: .
clone size: medium-sized
J gene: TRBJ1-2

CDR3 protein: ASSPTDSRNQPQH
V gene: TRBV18
D gene: .
clone size: .
J gene: TRBJ1-5

CDR3 protein: ASSPGGLALRGEKLF
V gene: TRBV5-1
D gene: .
clone size: medium-sized
J gene: TRBJ1-4

CDR3 protein: ASSFYGYSNQPQH
V gene: TRBV28
D gene: .
clone size: medium-sized
J gene: TRBJ1-5

CDR3 protein: ASITQSEQF
V gene: TRBV27
D gene: .
clone size: medium-sized
J gene: TRBJ2-1

CDR3 protein: ASSLGSGGRVVNTEAF
V gene: TRBV11-3
D gene: .
clone size: medium-sized
J gene: TRBJ1-1

CDR3 protein: SALGAKNTEAF
V gene: TRBV20-1
D gene: .
clone size: medium-sized
J gene: TRBJ1-1

CDR3 protein: ASLRVGNTGELF
V gene: TRBV6-6
D gene: .
clone size: medium-sized
J gene: TRBJ2-2

CDR3 protein: ASSLGLQGDSFEKLF
V gene: TRBV5-1
D gene: .
clone size: .
J gene: TRBJ1-4

CDR3 protein: ASSQGGAKGYT
V gene: TRBV12-3/TRBV12-4
D gene: TRBD1
clone size: .
J gene: TRBJ1-2

CDR3 protein: ASSLAVGGPSYNEQF
V gene: TRBV5-1
D gene: .
clone size: many
J gene: TRBJ2-1

CDR3 protein: SVEARTVLYGYT
V gene: TRBV29-1
D gene: .
clone size: medium-sized
J gene: TRBJ1-2